The source of this T cell receptor beta chain is a study of T cells in localized non-small cell lung cancer (dated by TCRdb to the early 2020s). Describing the broader study: The study analyzed T cell repertoires of 236 early-stage NSCLC patients, comparing tumors and uninvolved tumor-adjacent lungs. All 220 or so NSCLC patients in the cohort were treatment-naive and had localized lung tumors that were resected. Of the NSCLC patients, approximately 130 were male and about 97 were female, and the mean age was about 69 years.

In the case of this clone: Which antigen it targets is not known. Base qualities are not at hand, and no much larger clone is one base apart.

The immunoSEQ Assay was used to sequence TCR beta CDR3 regions from DNA. Concerning the study's data processing: T cell density was computed as TCR beta template counts normalized to usable DNA estimated by amplifying housekeeping genes. The preseqR package was used to estimate richness by extrapolating to 400,000 templates for PBMC samples and to 120,000 templates for tissue samples. Clonality was defined as one minus Pielou's evenness. Tissue-enriched TCRs were identified by differential abundance testing using productive amino-acid clonotypes, minimum total count 5 and alpha 0.1. The Jaccard Index and the Morisita Overlap Index were used to measure repertoire overlap between compartments. TCR beta CDR3s were clustered by GLIPH together with public tetramer-defined viral CDR3s, and at least three viral sequences plus V-gene enrichment were required for viral motifs. TCRdb retrieved this table from immuneACCESS and kept in-frame rearrangements only. Not all clones are present; in checked studies, unresolved V genes account for under half, and no reason is known for the remainder. That table is the source of V, J and clone size, and D and trimming were worked out from the DNA. The sample profile shows some 22,000 clones; about 81% of them were found once. The ten most abundant clones make up more than 2% of the sample.

General findings and caveats noted by the study authors: Multi-region tumor sequencing was not performed, so intratumor heterogeneity could not be excluded. Longer overall survival was associated with higher blood T cell density, whereas shorter survival was associated with higher adjacent-lung clonality. A median of approximately 53 of the top 100 tumor clones turned up in the paired uninvolved adjacent lung, and approximately 30 of those clones also ranked among the top 100 of that same adjacent lung. Because the study design was exploratory, TCR variables were selected using unadjusted p-values without false-discovery rate correction. The highest T cell clonality was observed in uninvolved tumor-adjacent lung, where clonality exceeded that of tumor, suggesting that antigenic responses were more focused in uninvolved tumor-adjacent lung.

At diagnosis, tumor, uninvolved tumor-adjacent lung and peripheral blood were collected and then preserved as a mix of FFPE and fresh-frozen material. For TCR repertoire profiling, blood samples were analyzed in the form of peripheral blood mononuclear cells. For CDR1 and CDR2, the germline V gene lists SGHRS and YFSETQ. The CDR3 holds 19 amino acids from the cysteine to the phenylalanine. The CDR3 DNA has 57 bases and is translated from base 1. V is pruned by 4 bases and J by 8 bases, leaving 21 bases of the junction without a gene match. This receptor was identified in a man between 40 and 69 years old with stage I lung adenocarcinoma. The chain is encoded by TRBV5-1 joined to TRBJ1-6, and 7 junction bases match TRBD1. Here the sequenced sample was peripheral blood, taken before any cancer treatment. The DNA sequence reads TGCGCCAGCAGCCGCCACGGGGATCTGGAGGGCAGGGGGTATTCACCCCTCCACTTT. Its coded protein is CASSRHGDLEGRGYSPLHF. The variable domain in full, with residues beyond the CDR3 obtained from the reference TRBV5-1 and TRBJ1-6 genes, is KAGVTQTPRYLIKTRGQQVTLSCSPISGHRSVSWYQQTPGQGLQFLFEYFSETQRNKGNFPGRFSGRQFSNSRSEMNVSTLELGDSALYLCASSRHGDLEGRGYSPLHFGNGTRLTVT.